The entry below describes one TCR beta chain. Its antigen remains unknown. This sample also contains other DNA sequences that code for the same CDR3. Libraries were prepared by immunoSEQ multiplex PCR; TCRdb keeps only in-frame clonotypes and omits some of them. The sample includes approximately 75,000 clones, about 94% of them seen just once. V lost 4 bases and J 7 bases, leaving 8 bases between the germline ends. CDR1 is SEHNR, CDR2 FQNEAQ, per germline (reference sequence). The CDR3 is 12 residues long. The data stem from a study of graft-versus-host responses after intestinal transplantation. Study details: The recipients all started with anti-thymocyte globulin induction and then took tacrolimus and steroids for around three years.

Findings and caveats of the study: GvH clones turned up in recipient marrow; some had shown up first in ileum or blood. Early HvG declines after transplant were associated with peak circulating GvH clone levels.

This sequence originates from a human donor who received an intestinal transplant. The chain couples TRBV7-9 to TRBJ2-1; D gene unclear. This specimen was unstimulated CD8+ T cells sorted from spleen or lymph node cells, taken before intestinal transplant. The CDR3 nucleotides read TGTGCCAGCAGCTCGAGTGGGAATGAGCAGTTCTTC. Translated: CASSSSGNEQFF.